Below are 10 T cell receptor beta chains sequenced from a single sample in a study of metastatic and nonmetastatic thyroid tumors. Using MiXCR, TCRdb re-called clones from the PCR reads. The sample lists about 32,000 clones, 15% to 20% occurring once. Not a single patient had been given any form of treatment at any point before undergoing thyroid surgery. The material sequenced was blood. The receptor set was obtained from a female donor with papillary thyroid cancer or a benign thyroid nodule (not recorded which). Some clones in this sample may be carry-over from other donors' samples.

This clone was picked up many times. The chain recombines TRBV9 with TRBJ1-5; D possibly corresponds to TRBD1 (5 bases). The V end lost 4 bases, the J end lost 5 bases, and 16 bases lay between the germline ends. The germline CDR1 and CDR2 sequences are SGDLS and YYNGEE. The CDR3 loop spans 15 amino acids. The CDR3 sequence: CASSPRAGRDQPQHF. CDR3 nucleotides: TGTGCCAGCAGCCCCAGGGCGGGGCGCGATCAGCCCCAGCATTTT.

This clone has ten or more counts. Here the CDR3 reads CASSPTSLSGANVLTF. As DNA, the CDR3 is TGTGCCAGCAGTCCCACTAGCCTCTCTGGGGCCAACGTCCTGACTTTC. The chain combines TRBV5-7 with TRBJ2-6; maybe TRBD2 (6 bases). TRBV5-7 is recorded as an ORF, its role being uncertain. The CDR3 loop spans 16 amino acids. Trimming left V 5 bases short and J 0 bases short, with 12 bases between.

This clone was recorded at least ten times. The chain couples TRBV2 to TRBJ1-5, with D possibly being TRBD1 (5 bases). V was clipped by 5 bases and J by 4 bases, with 9 bases between them. The CDR3 extends over 13 amino acids. Germline CDR1 is SNHLY and CDR2 is FYNNEI. CDR3 coding DNA: TGTGCCAGCAGTTGGGACGGGAATCAGCCCCAGCATTTT. The encoded protein is CASSWDGNQPQHF. Complete variable domain (other parts from reference TRBV2 and TRBJ1-5): EPEVTQTPSHQVTQMGQEVILRCVPISNHLYFYWYRQILGQKVEFLVSFYNNEISEKSEIFDDQFSVERPDGSNFTLKIRSTKLEDSAMYFCASSWDGNQPQHFGDGTRLSIL.

This clone was seen ten or more times. The chain employs TRBV25-1 and TRBJ2-7, with D possibly TRBD1 on 6 matching bases. V lost 6 bases and J 4 bases, leaving 10 bases between the germline ends. CDR1 and CDR2 from the germline V gene are MGHDK and SYGVNS. The CDR3 is made up of 12 amino acids. The CDR3 DNA reads as TGTGCCAGCAGCCCACAGGGTTACGAGCAGTACTTC. Its protein is CASSPQGYEQYF.

The chain recombines TRBV6-2 or TRBV6-3 with TRBJ1-5, with D perhaps matching TRBD1 (5 bases). The CDR3 extends over 16 amino acids. The germline V and J ends were trimmed by 5 bases and 6 bases, with 20 bases remaining between them. Germline V CDR1 and CDR2: MNHEY, SVGEGT. The CDR3 here is CASSDQGSGVAQPQHF. The CDR3 bases are TGTGCCAGCAGTGACCAGGGATCTGGGGTAGCTCAGCCCCAGCATTTT.

This clone showed up many times. The chain joins TRBV6-1 to TRBJ2-2, with 7 positions matching TRBD1. Germline trimming cut 5 bases from V and 1 base from J; bases unmatched to any gene: 7. The germline V gene has CDR1 MNHNS and CDR2 SASEGT. The CDR3 runs to 16 residues. The CDR3 DNA is TGTGCCAGCAGTTTACTAGGGGGCGGGAACACCGGGGAGCTGTTTTTT. Translation: CASSLLGGGNTGELFF.

This clone has just a few counts. The chain is built from TRBV28 and TRBJ2-7; 8 bases map to TRBD2. J lost 0 bases, V lost 5 bases, and 9 bases had no gene match. The CDR3 runs 16 residues. Germline CDR1 MDHEN, CDR2 SYDVKM. The CDR3 sequence is CASSPRRLAYSYEQYF. In DNA, the CDR3 is TGTGCCAGCAGTCCGCGAAGACTAGCGTACTCCTACGAGCAGTACTTC.

The chain carries TRBV28 and TRBJ2-2; D uncertain. Germline V gene lookup returns CDR1 MDHEN and CDR2 SYDVKM. Trimming left V 3 bases short and J 5 bases short, with 4 bases between. The CDR3 sequence is 12 residues long. The CDR3 protein is CASSFRTGELFF. The CDR3, as DNA: TGTGCCAGCAGTTTCAGGACCGGGGAGCTGTTTTTT.

This clone has ten or more counts. The genes are TRBV15 and TRBJ1-4, with 11 bases aligning to TRBD1. The CDR3 has 16 residues. With V trimmed by 0 bases and J by 5 bases, 2 bases remained unmatched. The germline V gene encodes CDR1 LNHNV and CDR2 YYDKDF (reference sequence). The chain's CDR3 is CATSRDRTGGNEKLFF. The CDR3 nucleotides are TGTGCCACCAGCAGAGATCGGACAGGGGGCAATGAAAAACTGTTTTTT. The full variable domain, with the rest looked up from reference TRBV15 and TRBJ1-4, is DAMVIQNPRYQVTQFGKPVTLSCSQTLNHNVMYWYQQKSSQAPKLLFHYYDKDFNNEADTPDNFQSRRPNTSFCFLDIRSPGLGDTAMYLCATSRDRTGGNEKLFFGSGTQLSVL.

The rearrangement joins TRBV19 to TRBJ2-1, with D perhaps matching TRBD1 or TRBD2 (5 bases each). CDR1 and CDR2 from the germline V gene are LNHDA and SQIVND (reference sequence). The CDR3 covers 15 residues. Trimming cost V 2 bases and J 7 bases, with 15 bases left between them. The CDR3 sequence is CASSIRGPATNEQFF. The DNA for the CDR3 is TGTGCCAGTAGTATAAGGGGACCCGCCACTAATGAGCAGTTCTTC. The whole variable domain, filled in from reference TRBV19 and TRBJ2-1, reads DGGITQSPKYLFRKEGQNVTLSCEQNLNHDAMYWYRQDPGQGLRLIYYSQIVNDFQKGDIAEGYSVSREKKESFPLTVTSAQKNPTAFYLCASSIRGPATNEQFFGPGTRLTVL.